Listed below are T cell receptor beta chains from one sample, sequenced in a study of cytomegalovirus exposure and HLA in healthy donors. The assay was immunoSEQ multiplex PCR, and TCRdb's table has in-frame clones only and misses some. The sample consists of roughly 140,000 clones, 70% to 85% of them appearing once. Input material: PBMCs. These receptors all stem from a male donor in good health and CMV-seronegative. Both conserved end residues are part of each CDR3. A D gene is named only where the DNA matches it firmly.

V gene	CDR3 length	J gene	D gene	CDR3 protein
TRBV7-8	13	TRBJ2-7	TRBD1	CASSPGQGYEQYF
TRBV9	14	TRBJ2-1	TRBD1	CASSPGQPYNEQFF
TRBV5-1	14	TRBJ2-7	NA	CASSLGTVSYEQYF
TRBV2	13	TRBJ2-7	TRBD2	CASATSGSYEQYF
TRBV6-6	16	TRBJ2-1	TRBD2	CASRATSGGAYNEQFF
TRBV6-1	14	TRBJ2-3	NA	CASSENRVVDTQYF
TRBV6-5	14	TRBJ1-2	NA	CASSPPVGGSGYTF
TRBV4-3	14	TRBJ1-3	NA	CASSQLSSGNTIYF
TRBV7-2	15	TRBJ2-7	TRBD2	CASIKTSGRIYEQYF
TRBV7-9	13	TRBJ1-1	NA	CASSFPGGTEAFF